This entry lists 22 T cell receptor beta chains sequenced from one sample in a study of T cell changes during pregnancy in multiple sclerosis. Generated by immunoSEQ multiplex PCR, the TCRdb table keeps only in-frame clones and is missing some. The data contain about 20,000 clones, approximately 90% of them singletons. The source material was CD8+ T cells from peripheral blood mononuclear cells, sampled in the third trimester of pregnancy. These TCRs come from a female donor in good health, enrolled as a control in a pregnancy study.

V usage is TRBV7-9 and J usage is TRBJ1-1; D ambiguous. This CDR3 comprises 12 residues. CDR1 and CDR2 from the germline V gene are SEHNR and FQNEAQ (reference sequence). The V end was cut by 2 bases, the J end by 3 bases, with 4 bases between. The CDR3 reads CASSLRYTEAFF. The DNA of the CDR3 is TGTGCCAGCAGCTTACGGTACACTGAAGCTTTCTTT.

The chain joins TRBV7-9 to TRBJ2-1; no clear D. V lost 0 bases, J lost 4 bases, and 7 bases lay in between. The CDR3 runs to 14 residues. The germline V gene has CDR1 SEHNR and CDR2 FQNEAQ (reference sequence). CDR3 region: CASSLAPRYNEQFF. CDR3 DNA: TGTGCCAGCAGCTTAGCCCCTAGGTACAATGAGCAGTTCTTC.

The chain has TRBV19 and TRBJ1-6; D gene unclear. V lost 5 bases and J lost 13, with 12 bases in between. The CDR3 totals 12 residues. The germline V gene encodes CDR1 LNHDA and CDR2 SQIVND (reference sequence). In DNA form, the CDR3 reads TGTGCCAGTAGTCCGGGGTCAAGGCCCCTCCACTTT. It translates to CASSPGSRPLHF.

CDR3 sequence: CASSQDTTGELFF. The CDR3 DNA is TGTGCCAGCAGCCAAGACACCACCGGGGAGCTGTTTTTT. The gene calls are TRBV11-3 and TRBJ2-2; D is ambiguous. Germline V gene data show CDR1 as SGHNT and CDR2 as YENEEA. CDR3 length equals 13 residues. V dropped 5 bases and J dropped 4 bases, with 8 bases sitting between them.

The chain uses TRBV7-9 and TRBJ2-1, with 10 bases identical to TRBD2. Losses at the gene ends were 2 bases for V and 15 bases for J; bases not matched to a gene: 13. The germline gives CDR1 SEHNR, CDR2 FQNEAQ (reference sequence). The CDR3 has 15 amino acids. The chain's CDR3 is CASSLPGWSGRGLFF. CDR3 bases: TGTGCCAGCAGCTTACCGGGTTGGAGCGGGAGGGGGCTGTTCTTC. The full variable domain, completed using reference TRBV7-9 and TRBJ2-1, is DTGVSQNPRHKITKRGQNVTFRCDPISEHNRLYWYRQTLGQGPEFLTYFQNEAQLEKSRLLSDRFSAERPKGSFSTLEIQRTEQGDSAMYLCASSLPGWSGRGLFFGPGTRLTVL.

The rearrangement joins TRBV30 to TRBJ2-4, with D hard to call. Germline loops: CDR1 GTSNPN, CDR2 SVGIG (reference sequence). The CDR3 totals 15 residues. Trimming shortened V by 0 bases and J by 3 bases, and 12 bases separated the two germline ends. CDR3 sequence: CAWSVTPKFKNIQYF. CDR3 DNA: TGTGCCTGGAGTGTAACTCCCAAATTCAAAAACATTCAGTACTTC.

The table lists this clone with a count of one. The rearrangement joins TRBV4-3 to TRBJ2-5; 8 bases are shared with TRBD1. This CDR3 spans 16 amino acids. Trimming at V came to 1 base and at J to 5 bases, leaving 9 bases not matched to a gene. In germline, CDR1 is LGHNA, CDR2 YSLEER. The CDR3 DNA reads as TGCGCCAGCAGCCAAGGTAGCAGGACAGGGACGGAGACCCAGTACTTC. This translates into CASSQGSRTGTETQYF.

The V and J genes are TRBV7-6 and TRBJ2-7; 9 bases are shared with TRBD1. V lost 5 bases and J lost 5; bases outside the gene matches: 10. Germline values: CDR1 SGHVS, CDR2 FNYEAQ. CDR3 length equals 15 residues. This CDR3 is CASSPSDRGYDEQYF. CDR3 sequence (DNA): TGTGCCAGCAGCCCATCAGACAGGGGGTACGACGAGCAGTACTTC.

The chain couples TRBV19 to TRBJ2-2; TRBD2 might be the D (6 bases). The germline V gene has CDR1 LNHDA and CDR2 SQIVND (reference sequence). The germline V and J ends were trimmed by 2 bases and 6 bases, with 13 bases remaining between them. The CDR3 loop spans 15 amino acids. For the CDR3, the DNA is TGTGCCAGTAGTATAACCACTAGCTCCGCCGGGGAGCTGTTTTTT. It codes for CASSITTSSAGELFF.

This chain joins TRBV25-1 and TRBJ2-3; no firm D call. From germline, CDR1 is MGHDK and CDR2 SYGVNS. The ends were cut back, 3 bases at V and 4 bases at J, with 5 bases in the middle. This CDR3 has 12 residues. CDR3 loop: CASSDMSDTQYF. The CDR3 DNA sequence: TGTGCCAGCAGTGATATGTCAGATACGCAGTATTTT.

This chain connects TRBV6-5 to TRBJ2-1, with D possibly matching TRBD2 (6 bases). Germline V gene sequence: CDR1 MNHEY, CDR2 SVGAGI. Between the trimmed V and J ends, which lost 3 bases and 7 bases, there was a span of 10 bases. The CDR3 has 13 amino acids. CDR3 coding DNA: TGTGCCAGCAGTTATGGGGAGGCGAATGAGCAGTTCTTC. This translates into CASSYGEANEQFF.

The rearrangement links TRBV6-4 to TRBJ2-1; possible D gene TRBD2, 6 bases. The CDR3 has 13 residues. Trimming removed 4 bases from V and 4 bases from J, with 8 bases in between. CDR1 MRHNA and CDR2 SNTAGT come from the germline V gene. CDR3 bases: TGTGCCAGCAGTGGGGACTCGTACAATGAGCAGTTCTTC. Encoded protein: CASSGDSYNEQFF.

The chain couples TRBV7-2 to TRBJ1-1; D not certain. This CDR3 contains 14 residues. Germline CDR1 reads SGHTA; CDR2 reads FQGNSA. Trimming stripped 5 bases from V and 4 bases from J, with 14 bases between. The CDR3 DNA follows: TGTGCCAGCAGCCTAAATGTGCCTCTCACTGAAGCTTTCTTT. Protein sequence: CASSLNVPLTEAFF.

The V call is TRBV18, the J call TRBJ2-5; D call uncertain. V was pared by 5 bases and J by 2 bases, with 9 bases between. Germline CDR1 and CDR2: KGHSH and LQKENI. This CDR3 spans 13 amino acids. The CDR3 region is CASSSRIQETQYF. CDR3 coding DNA: TGTGCCAGCTCATCGAGAATTCAAGAGACCCAGTACTTC.

This chain connects TRBV19 to TRBJ1-2; TRBD1 matches 7 bases. V gave up 5 bases and J gave up 2 bases; unmatched junction bases: 11. CDR1 is LNHDA, CDR2 SQIVND, per germline (reference sequence). The length of the CDR3 is 16 residues. The CDR3 DNA follows: TGTGCCAGTAGTCTTACATCCGGGACAGCGAACTATGGCTACACCTTC. Translated, it gives CASSLTSGTANYGYTF.

The genes are TRBV5-1 and TRBJ2-7; D may be TRBD2 (7 bases). Trimming stripped 4 bases from V and 3 bases from J, with 26 bases between. CDR1 and CDR2 (germline): SGHRS, YFSETQ. The CDR3 has 18 amino acids. In nucleotides, the CDR3 is TGCGCCAGCAGCGGGGAAAGCGGGACACAAGGGGGTTACTACGAGCAGTACTTC. Protein product: CASSGESGTQGGYYEQYF. Variable domain in full (rest from reference TRBV5-1 and TRBJ2-7): KAGVTQTPRYLIKTRGQQVTLSCSPISGHRSVSWYQQTPGQGLQFLFEYFSETQRNKGNFPGRFSGRQFSNSRSEMNVSTLELGDSALYLCASSGESGTQGGYYEQYFGPGTRLTVT.

The CDR3 DNA reads as TGTGCCAGCAGCTCCCCGGGGAACACAGATACGCAGTATTTT. This sequence encodes CASSSPGNTDTQYF. The chain combines TRBV27 with TRBJ2-3, with D possibly being TRBD2 (5 bases). V was trimmed by 6 bases and J by 2 bases, leaving 12 bases between them. Germline lookup yields CDR1 MNHEY and CDR2 SMNVEV (reference sequence). The CDR3 totals 14 residues.

With respect to this clone: This sample also contains other DNA sequences that code for the same CDR3. The chain uses TRBV9 and TRBJ2-1, with 9 bases identical to TRBD2. The V and J ends lost 0 bases and 6 bases, in that order; junction bases with no gene match: 4. Germline CDR1 SGDLS, CDR2 YYNGEE. The CDR3 consists of 15 residues. The CDR3 DNA reads as TGTGCCAGCAGCGTAGTGGCGGGGGGGCTCAATGAGCAGTTCTTC. Its translation: CASSVVAGGLNEQFF.

The chain links TRBV4-1 to TRBJ2-7; the match to TRBD2 covers 14 bases. This CDR3 has 19 residues. V was clipped by 3 bases and J by 6 bases; unmatched bases: 16. CDR1 and CDR2 from the germline V gene are MGHRA and YSYEKL. CDR3 DNA sequence: TGCGCCAGCAGCCACCACTACGGGACTAGCGGGAGACTTTCTGGCGAGCAGTACTTC. Its protein product is CASSHHYGTSGRLSGEQYF.

This chain joins TRBV7-8 and TRBJ1-6; 7 nucleotides line up with TRBD1. The CDR3 is 16 residues long. After removal of 0 bases from V and 3 bases from J, the junction contained 2 bases not matched to a gene. Germline lookup yields CDR1 SGHVS and CDR2 FQNEAQ. The CDR3 DNA reads as TGTGCCAGCAGCTTAGCAACAGGGGACTATAATTCACCCCTCCACTTT. Its protein is CASSLATGDYNSPLHF.

V is TRBV7-2 and J is TRBJ2-2; 8 bases align to TRBD2. Germline lookup yields CDR1 SGHTA and CDR2 FQGNSA. This CDR3 has 18 residues. Trimming removed 1 base from V and 5 bases from J; junction bases left unmatched: 12. CDR3 in amino acids: CASSLGVGRAWGTGELFF. CDR3 bases: TGTGCCAGCAGCTTAGGGGTCGGGAGGGCCTGGGGGACCGGGGAGCTGTTTTTT. The whole variable domain, filled in from reference TRBV7-2 and TRBJ2-2, reads GAGVSQSPSNKVTEKGKDVELRCDPISGHTALYWYRQSLGQGLEFLIYFQGNSAPDKSGLPSDRFSAERTGGSVSTLTIQRTQQEDSAVYLCASSLGVGRAWGTGELFFGEGSRLTVL.

The V call is TRBV10-3, the J call TRBJ1-1; D is ambiguous. V was clipped by 4 bases and J by 0 bases, with 12 bases between them. This CDR3 is 15 amino acids long. Germline CDR1 and CDR2: ENHRY and SYGVKD. This chain's CDR3 is CAISADGLMNTEAFF. The CDR3 DNA follows: TGTGCCATCAGTGCGGACGGACTCATGAACACTGAAGCTTTCTTT.